These 13 T cell receptor beta chains were sequenced from one sample in a study of T cell responses to AZD1222 COVID-19 vaccine. Libraries were prepared by immunoSEQ multiplex PCR; TCRdb keeps only in-frame clonotypes and omits some of them. The sample includes about 83,000 clones, approximately 89% of them seen just once. Sequencing used peripheral blood, obtained 28 days after the second AZD1222 dose. The receptor set was obtained from an adult who received the AZD1222 COVID-19 vaccine.

For the CDR3, the DNA is TGTGCCAGCAGCCGGACTAGCGGGCACAATGAGCAGTTCTTC. Encoded protein: CASSRTSGHNEQFF. The rearrangement joins TRBV3-1 (or the pseudogene TRBV3-2) to TRBJ2-1; 11 bases agree with TRBD2. CDR3 length: 14 residues. CDR1 is LGHDT and CDR2 is YNNKEL in the germline V gene (reference sequence). V gave up 4 bases and J gave up 5 bases; unmatched junction bases: 1.

This sequence joins TRBV28 and TRBJ2-2; 10 bases align to TRBD2. Trimming at V came to 5 bases and at J to 5 bases, leaving 8 bases not matched to a gene. From germline, CDR1 is MDHEN and CDR2 SYDVKM. The CDR3 is 16 amino acids. CDR3 region: CASSRTSGVRTGELFF. In DNA form, the CDR3 reads TGTGCCAGCAGTCGGACTAGCGGAGTGAGAACCGGGGAGCTGTTTTTT.

The rearrangement joins TRBV2 to TRBJ2-1; D not certain. Trimming stripped 4 bases from V and 0 bases from J, with 10 bases between. The CDR3 runs to 15 residues. Germline V gene lookup returns CDR1 SNHLY and CDR2 FYNNEI. CDR3 region: CASSVFRDSYNEQFF. The CDR3 bases are TGTGCCAGCAGTGTTTTTAGGGACTCCTACAATGAGCAGTTCTTC.

The chain has TRBV27 and TRBJ2-7, with 14 nucleotides matching TRBD2. CDR1 and CDR2 from the germline V gene are MNHEY and SMNVEV (reference sequence). Unmatched junction bases numbered 14, after V lost 5 bases and J lost 5 bases. This CDR3 spans 18 amino acids. The CDR3 is CASSPPPGLAGGTHEQYF. DNA of the CDR3: TGTGCCAGCAGTCCCCCCCCCGGACTAGCGGGAGGTACCCACGAGCAGTACTTC.

This sequence joins TRBV27 and TRBJ2-5; D may be TRBD2 (6 bases). The CDR3 spans 12 residues. CDR1 MNHEY and CDR2 SMNVEV come from the germline V gene (reference sequence). Trimming left V 9 bases short and J 5 bases short, with 13 bases between. CDR3 amino acids: CASSGGVETQYF. The CDR3 DNA reads TGTGCCAGTTCCGGCGGGGTGGAGACCCAGTACTTC.

The genes are TRBV2 and TRBJ1-1; D not certain. The CDR3 sequence is 13 residues long. CDR1 and CDR2 from the germline V gene are SNHLY and FYNNEI. V gave up 2 bases and J gave up 1 base, with 5 bases separating them. CDR3 residues: CASSENPNTEAFF. The CDR3 nucleotides are TGTGCCAGCAGTGAAAACCCGAACACTGAAGCTTTCTTT.

This clone was seen just once. The V gene is TRBV6-6, the J gene TRBJ1-4; tentatively, D is TRBD1 (5 bases). The germline CDR1 and CDR2 sequences are MNHNY and SVGAGI (reference sequence). CDR3 length: 17 amino acids. The V end lost 8 bases, the J end lost 5 bases, and 24 bases lay between the germline ends. CDR3: CASPAGTGDDTNEKLFF. CDR3 coding DNA: TGTGCCAGCCCAGCCGGGACGGGTGACGATACAAATGAAAAACTGTTTTTT.

The V gene is TRBV14, the J gene TRBJ1-6, with TRBD1 identical over 9 bases. The CDR3 length is 18 residues. Germline loops: CDR1 SGHDN, CDR2 FVKESK. J lost 0 bases, V lost 4 bases, and 7 bases had no gene match. The CDR3 protein is CASSRSGTGSSYNSPLHF. The CDR3 bases are TGTGCCAGCAGCCGCTCCGGGACAGGGAGCTCCTATAATTCACCCCTCCACTTT.

This chain connects TRBV15 to TRBJ2-3; D gene unclear. The germline V gene has CDR1 LNHNV and CDR2 YYDKDF (reference sequence). V lost 8 bases to trimming and J lost 6 bases, with 18 bases between them. This CDR3 comprises 14 residues. CDR3 sequence (DNA): TGTGCCACCGGTTTAGGCAGTAGGGCGGATACGCAGTATTTT. Translation: CATGLGSRADTQYF.

The table lists this clone with a count of one. V gene TRBV11-2 combines with J gene TRBJ1-1; a possible D gene is TRBD1 (5 bases). Germline V lookup: CDR1 SGHAT, CDR2 FQNNGV. The V end was cut by 1 base, the J end by 9 bases, with 18 bases between. This CDR3 comprises 15 residues. The CDR3 protein is CASSLGITGLNKAFF. Here the CDR3 DNA reads TGTGCCAGCAGCTTAGGGATTACAGGATTGAATAAAGCTTTCTTT.

The chain links TRBV7-2 to TRBJ2-3; D possibly matches TRBD1 or TRBD2 (6 bases each). V shed 5 bases and J shed 4 bases, with 10 bases lying between them. This CDR3 is 13 amino acids long. Germline V CDR1 and CDR2: SGHTA, FQGNSA. The CDR3 loop reads CASSPGAADTQYF. In nucleotides, the CDR3 is TGTGCCAGCAGCCCGGGGGCGGCAGATACGCAGTATTTT.

This chain connects TRBV3-1 (or the pseudogene TRBV3-2) to TRBJ2-7; 8 bases fit TRBD2. The CDR3 consists of 18 residues. Germline lookup yields CDR1 LGHDT and CDR2 YNNKEL (reference sequence). The junction had 10 bases not matched to a gene; V was cut back by 0 bases and J by 0 bases. Here the CDR3 DNA reads TGTGCCAGCAGCCAAGAGTACAGATTGACTAGCGCCTCCTACGAGCAGTACTTC. As protein: CASSQEYRLTSASYEQYF.

This clone was detected only once. The chain carries TRBV2 and TRBJ1-6; no clear D. V dropped 4 bases and J dropped 8 bases, with 6 bases sitting between them. Germline CDR1 and CDR2: SNHLY and FYNNEI. The CDR3 sequence is 12 residues long. The CDR3 here is CASSGSYSPLHF. DNA of the CDR3: TGTGCCAGCAGTGGATCGTATTCACCCCTCCACTTT. The full variable domain, with the rest looked up from reference TRBV2 and TRBJ1-6, is EPEVTQTPSHQVTQMGQEVILRCVPISNHLYFYWYRQILGQKVEFLVSFYNNEISEKSEIFDDQFSVERPDGSNFTLKIRSTKLEDSAMYFCASSGSYSPLHFGNGTRLTVT.